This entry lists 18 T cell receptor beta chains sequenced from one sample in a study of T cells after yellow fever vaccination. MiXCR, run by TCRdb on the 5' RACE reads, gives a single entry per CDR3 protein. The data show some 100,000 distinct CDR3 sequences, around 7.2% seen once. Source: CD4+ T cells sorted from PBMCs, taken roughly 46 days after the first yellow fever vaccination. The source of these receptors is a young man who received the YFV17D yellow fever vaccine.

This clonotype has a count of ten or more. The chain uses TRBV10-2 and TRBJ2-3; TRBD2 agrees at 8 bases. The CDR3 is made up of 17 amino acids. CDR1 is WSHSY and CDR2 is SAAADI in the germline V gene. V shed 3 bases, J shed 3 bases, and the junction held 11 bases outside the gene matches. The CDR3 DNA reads TGCGCCAGCAGTGAACCCTTCGAGCGGGGGTATACAGATACGCAGTATTTT. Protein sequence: CASSEPFERGYTDTQYF.

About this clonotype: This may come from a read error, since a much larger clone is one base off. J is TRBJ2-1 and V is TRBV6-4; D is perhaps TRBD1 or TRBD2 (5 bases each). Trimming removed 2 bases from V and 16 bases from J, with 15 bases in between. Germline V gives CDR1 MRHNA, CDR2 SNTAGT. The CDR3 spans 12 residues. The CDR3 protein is CASSDGSGRTFF. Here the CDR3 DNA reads TGTGCCAGCAGTGACGGGAGTGGGCGGACATTCTTC.

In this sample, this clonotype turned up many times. The CDR3 DNA sequence: TGCGCCAGCAGCTTGGCTGGCTCCGTCAATGAGCAGTTCTTC. As protein: CASSLAGSVNEQFF. The chain recombines TRBV5-1 with TRBJ2-1, with no clear D. The CDR3 is 14 amino acids. V lost 0 bases, J lost 6 bases, and 10 bases lay in between. The germline V gene encodes CDR1 SGHRS and CDR2 YFSETQ. Filled out from reference TRBV5-1 and TRBJ2-1, the complete variable domain reads KAGVTQTPRYLIKTRGQQVTLSCSPISGHRSVSWYQQTPGQGLQFLFEYFSETQRNKGNFPGRFSGRQFSNSRSEMNVSTLELGDSALYLCASSLAGSVNEQFFGPGTRLTVL.

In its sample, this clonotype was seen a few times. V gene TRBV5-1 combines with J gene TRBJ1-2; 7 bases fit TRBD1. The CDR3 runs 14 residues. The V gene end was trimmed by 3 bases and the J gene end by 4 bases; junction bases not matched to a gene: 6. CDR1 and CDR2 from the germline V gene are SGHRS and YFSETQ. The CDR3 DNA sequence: TGCGCCAGCAGCTCGGAGGGGGCGACCTATGGCTACACCTTC. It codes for CASSSEGATYGYTF.

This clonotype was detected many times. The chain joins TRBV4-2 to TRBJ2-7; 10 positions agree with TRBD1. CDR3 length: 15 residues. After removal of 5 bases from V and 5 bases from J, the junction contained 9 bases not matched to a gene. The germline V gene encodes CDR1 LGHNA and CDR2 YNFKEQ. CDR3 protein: CASSSIDRGLNEQYF. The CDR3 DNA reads TGTGCCAGCAGCTCAATTGACAGGGGGCTCAACGAGCAGTACTTC.

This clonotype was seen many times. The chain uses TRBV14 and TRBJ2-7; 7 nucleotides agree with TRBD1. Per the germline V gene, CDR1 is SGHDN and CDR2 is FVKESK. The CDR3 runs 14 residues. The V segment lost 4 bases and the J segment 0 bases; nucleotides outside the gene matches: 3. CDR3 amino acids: CASSLGQASYEQYF. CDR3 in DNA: TGTGCCAGCAGCCTTGGACAGGCCTCCTACGAGCAGTACTTC.

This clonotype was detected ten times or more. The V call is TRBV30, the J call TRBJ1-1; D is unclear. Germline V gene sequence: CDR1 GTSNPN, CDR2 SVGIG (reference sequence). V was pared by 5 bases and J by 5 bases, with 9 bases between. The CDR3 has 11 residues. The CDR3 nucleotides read TGTGCCTGGGGGTCGGAGACTGAAGCTTTCTTT. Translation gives CAWGSETEAFF. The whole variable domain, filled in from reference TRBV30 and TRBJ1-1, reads SQTIHQWPATLVQPVGSPLSLECTVEGTSNPNLYWYRQAAGRGLQLLFYSVGIGQISSEVPQNLSASRPQDRQFILSSKKLLLSDSGFYLCAWGSETEAFFGQGTRLTVV.

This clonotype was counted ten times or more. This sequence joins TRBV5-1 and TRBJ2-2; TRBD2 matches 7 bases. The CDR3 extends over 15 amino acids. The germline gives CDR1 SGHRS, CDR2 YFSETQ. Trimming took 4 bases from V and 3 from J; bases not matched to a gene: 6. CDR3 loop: CASSPRGDDTGELFF. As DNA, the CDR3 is TGCGCCAGCAGCCCCCGGGGGGACGACACCGGGGAGCTGTTTTTT.

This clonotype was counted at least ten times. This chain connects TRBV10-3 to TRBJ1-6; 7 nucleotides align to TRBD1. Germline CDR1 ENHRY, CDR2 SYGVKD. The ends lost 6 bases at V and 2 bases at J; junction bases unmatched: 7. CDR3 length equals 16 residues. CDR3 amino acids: CAIRQDRVTYNSPLHF. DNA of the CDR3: TGTGCCATCAGACAAGACAGGGTCACCTATAATTCACCCCTCCACTTT.

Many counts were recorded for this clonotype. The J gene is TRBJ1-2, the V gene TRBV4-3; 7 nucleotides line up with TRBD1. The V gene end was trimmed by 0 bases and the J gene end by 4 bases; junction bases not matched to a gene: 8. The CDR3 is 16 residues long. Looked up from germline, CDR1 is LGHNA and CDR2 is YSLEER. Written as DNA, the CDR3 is TGCGCCAGCAGCCAAGACGACAGGGCCAACGTCTATGGCTACACCTTC. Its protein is CASSQDDRANVYGYTF.

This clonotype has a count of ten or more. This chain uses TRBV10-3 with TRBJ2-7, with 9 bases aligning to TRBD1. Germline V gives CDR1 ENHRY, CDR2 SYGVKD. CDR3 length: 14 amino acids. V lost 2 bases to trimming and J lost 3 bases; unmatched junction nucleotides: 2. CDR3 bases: TGTGCCATCAGTGAGGGGGGACAGGGCTACGAGCAGTACTTC. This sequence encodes CAISEGGQGYEQYF.

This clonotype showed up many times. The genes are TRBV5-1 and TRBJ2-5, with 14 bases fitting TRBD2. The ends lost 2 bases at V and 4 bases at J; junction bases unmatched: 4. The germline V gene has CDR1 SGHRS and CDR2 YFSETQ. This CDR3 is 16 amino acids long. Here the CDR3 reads CASSFGTSGGSETQYF. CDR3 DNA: TGCGCCAGCAGCTTTGGGACTAGCGGGGGATCAGAGACCCAGTACTTC.

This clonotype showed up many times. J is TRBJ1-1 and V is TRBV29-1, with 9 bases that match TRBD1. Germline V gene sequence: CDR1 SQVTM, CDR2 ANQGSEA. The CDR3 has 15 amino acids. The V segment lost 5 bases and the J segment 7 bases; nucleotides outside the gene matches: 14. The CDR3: CSVHGQGHFRGEAFF. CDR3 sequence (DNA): TGCAGCGTTCACGGACAGGGGCATTTCAGGGGTGAAGCTTTCTTT.

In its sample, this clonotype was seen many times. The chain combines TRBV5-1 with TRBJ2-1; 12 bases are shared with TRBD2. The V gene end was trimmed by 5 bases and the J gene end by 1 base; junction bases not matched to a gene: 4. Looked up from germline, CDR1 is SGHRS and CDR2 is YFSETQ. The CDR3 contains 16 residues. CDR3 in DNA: TGCGCCAGCAGGAAGACTAGCGGGGGATCCTACAATGAGCAGTTCTTC. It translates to CASRKTSGGSYNEQFF.

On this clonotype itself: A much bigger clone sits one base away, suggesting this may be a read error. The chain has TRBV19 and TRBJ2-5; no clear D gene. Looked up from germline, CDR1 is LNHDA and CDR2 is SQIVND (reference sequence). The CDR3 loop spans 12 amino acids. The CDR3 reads CASSIWKEAQYF. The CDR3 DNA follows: TGTGCCAGTAGTATTTGGAAAGAGGCCCAGTACTTC. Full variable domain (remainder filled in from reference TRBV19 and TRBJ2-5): DGGITQSPKYLFRKEGQNVTLSCEQNLNHDAMYWYRQDPGQGLRLIYYSQIVNDFQKGDIAEGYSVSREKKESFPLTVTSAQKNPTAFYLCASSIWKEAQYFGPGTRLLVL.

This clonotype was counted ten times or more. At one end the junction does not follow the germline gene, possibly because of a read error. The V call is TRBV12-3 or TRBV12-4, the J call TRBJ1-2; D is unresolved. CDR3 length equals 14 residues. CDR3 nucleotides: TGTGCCAGCAGTTTAGCCTCGCTTCGTGTCAGCCCACACTTC. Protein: CASSLASLRVSPHF.

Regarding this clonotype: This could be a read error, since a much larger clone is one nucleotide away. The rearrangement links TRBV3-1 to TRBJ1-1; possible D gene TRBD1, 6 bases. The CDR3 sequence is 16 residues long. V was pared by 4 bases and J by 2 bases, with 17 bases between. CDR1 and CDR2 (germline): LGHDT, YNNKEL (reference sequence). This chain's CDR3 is CASSLGGARGNTEAFF. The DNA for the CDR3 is TGTGCCAGCAGCCTAGGAGGGGCCAGGGGCAACACTGAAGCTTTCTTT.

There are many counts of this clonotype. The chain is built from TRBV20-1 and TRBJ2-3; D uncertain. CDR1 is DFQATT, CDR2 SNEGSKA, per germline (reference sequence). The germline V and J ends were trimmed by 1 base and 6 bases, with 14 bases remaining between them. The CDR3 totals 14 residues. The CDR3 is CSARGRRLWDTQYF. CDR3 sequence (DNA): TGCAGTGCTAGAGGTCGCAGGTTATGGGATACGCAGTATTTT.